The next 17 T cell receptor beta chains were all read from a single sample in a study of cytomegalovirus exposure and HLA in healthy donors. The primer mix had 60 Vbeta and 13 Jbeta primers. Generated by immunoSEQ multiplex PCR, the TCRdb table keeps only in-frame clones and is missing some. This sample has roughly 130,000 clones, with about 76% found just once. Sequenced sample: PBMCs. The receptors here all came from a man aged 40-49 years in good health and CMV-seropositive.

This chain links TRBV10-2 with TRBJ1-1; tentatively, D is TRBD1 (6 bases). V lost 8 bases, J lost 1 base, and 14 bases lay in between. CDR3 length equals 14 residues. From germline, CDR1 is WSHSY and CDR2 SAAADI. CDR3 loop: CASGSDRRNTEAFF. The CDR3 nucleotides read TGCGCCAGCGGGTCGGACAGACGGAACACTGAAGCTTTCTTT.

The chain is built from TRBV27 and TRBJ1-1, with no clear D. This CDR3 contains 16 residues. Between the trimmed V and J ends, which lost 6 bases and 0 bases, there was a span of 17 bases. The germline gives CDR1 MNHEY, CDR2 SMNVEV (reference sequence). The CDR3 reads CASRVDNSPMNTEAFF. CDR3 DNA: TGTGCCAGCAGGGTCGACAACTCCCCCATGAACACTGAAGCTTTCTTT.

J is TRBJ1-1 and V is TRBV5-1; 11 bases line up with TRBD1. The J segment lost 3 bases and the V segment lost 3 bases, leaving 13 bases of the junction unmatched. The length of the CDR3 is 18 residues. Germline loops: CDR1 SGHRS, CDR2 YFSETQ. CDR3 sequence reads: CASSSLGTGGPLDTEAFF. DNA of the CDR3: TGCGCCAGCAGCTCACTCGGGACAGGGGGACCCCTAGACACTGAAGCTTTCTTT.

J is TRBJ2-1 and V is TRBV19, with 11 bases matching TRBD2. The J segment lost 7 bases and the V segment lost 7 bases, leaving 9 bases of the junction unmatched. The germline gives CDR1 LNHDA, CDR2 SQIVND (reference sequence). This CDR3 is built from 15 residues. The CDR3: CASKGIAGGVNEQFF. As DNA, the CDR3 is TGTGCCAGTAAAGGGATAGCGGGAGGGGTAAATGAGCAGTTCTTC.

The chain joins TRBV29-1 to TRBJ2-2, with 8 bases lining up with TRBD2. This CDR3 spans 16 amino acids. V was pared by 5 bases and J by 2 bases, with 10 bases of the junction left unmatched. Germline CDR1 reads SQVTM; CDR2 reads ANQGSEA. This chain's CDR3 is CSVPMGGRPNTGELFF. In DNA form, the CDR3 reads TGCAGCGTTCCTATGGGCGGGAGGCCTAACACCGGGGAGCTGTTTTTT.

The V gene is TRBV27, the J gene TRBJ1-5; 7 nucleotides agree with TRBD1. CDR3 size: 16 residues. Unmatched junction bases numbered 6, after V lost 4 bases and J lost 0 bases. Germline V gives CDR1 MNHEY, CDR2 SMNVEV (reference sequence). The CDR3, as DNA: TGTGCCAGCAGTTCCTACAGGGGATATAGCAATCAGCCCCAGCATTTT. Translation: CASSSYRGYSNQPQHF.

This clone occurred once. The genes are TRBV10-3 and TRBJ2-3; 9 nucleotides line up with TRBD2. The CDR3 covers 15 residues. The V segment lost 10 bases and the J segment 4 bases; nucleotides outside the gene matches: 12. CDR1 and CDR2 (germline): ENHRY, SYGVKD. The CDR3 reads CATGGLAGSPDTQYF. The DNA for the CDR3 is TGTGCCACCGGCGGGCTAGCGGGGTCCCCAGATACGCAGTATTTT.

Remarks on this clone: The sample contains more than one DNA sequence encoding this CDR3. V is TRBV6-5 and J is TRBJ2-2; D uncertain. This CDR3 has 14 amino acids. In germline, CDR1 is MNHEY, CDR2 SVGAGI. V gave up 3 bases and J gave up 2 bases, with 7 bases separating them. CDR3 sequence (DNA): TGTGCCAGCAGTTATTCCAGAAACACCGGGGAGCTGTTTTTT. The encoded protein is CASSYSRNTGELFF.

The chain combines TRBV27 with TRBJ1-3, with unresolved D. The CDR3 has 13 amino acids. The germline CDR1 and CDR2 sequences are MNHEY and SMNVEV (reference sequence). V lost 8 bases and J lost 3, with 11 bases in between. CDR3: CASSLLGGNTIYF. Written as DNA, the CDR3 is TGTGCCAGCTCCCTCCTCGGTGGAAACACCATATATTTT.

The chain's CDR3 is CASSLGGGLHNEQFF. CDR3 bases: TGTGCCAGCAGTTTAGGGGGAGGGCTTCACAATGAGCAGTTCTTC. The chain combines TRBV27 with TRBJ2-1; the match to TRBD2 covers 7 bases. CDR3 length: 15 residues. Germline CDR1 is MNHEY and CDR2 is SMNVEV (reference sequence). V lost 2 bases to trimming and J lost 5 bases; unmatched junction nucleotides: 6.

The V call is TRBV5-1, the J call TRBJ1-1; D ambiguous. V lost 2 bases, J lost 1 base, and 6 bases lay in between. CDR1 and CDR2 from the germline V gene are SGHRS and YFSETQ. The CDR3 loop spans 13 amino acids. For the CDR3, the DNA is TGCGCCAGCAGCTTTCTAGAGAACACTGAAGCTTTCTTT. Its translation is CASSFLENTEAFF.

This rearrangement joins TRBV5-1 to TRBJ1-6; D is uncertain. The CDR3 extends over 15 amino acids. The ends were cut back, 0 bases at V and 3 bases at J, with 7 bases in the middle. The germline V gene encodes CDR1 SGHRS and CDR2 YFSETQ. The CDR3 sequence is CASSLGRGYNSPLHF. CDR3 coding DNA: TGCGCCAGCAGCTTGGGACGGGGCTATAATTCACCCCTCCACTTT.

The rearrangement joins TRBV5-4 to TRBJ2-5; a possible D gene is TRBD1 (5 bases). The DNA matches TRBJ2-7 better at its end, which makes the J call doubtful. The CDR3 contains 16 residues. Per the germline V gene, CDR1 is SGHNT and CDR2 is YYREEE (reference sequence). The CDR3: CASSLESGSPHYEQYF. CDR3 sequence (DNA): TGTGCCAGCAGCTTGGAGTCAGGGTCTCCTCACTACGAGCAGTACTTC.

In its sample, this clone was seen a few times. Other DNA sequences in the sample encode the same CDR3. The chain combines TRBV5-1 with TRBJ2-6; 7 positions match TRBD1. V was pared by 4 bases and J by 0 bases, with 1 base of the junction left unmatched. The CDR3 length is 15 residues. Germline CDR1 and CDR2: SGHRS and YFSETQ. CDR3 sequence: CASSRDSSGANVLTF. CDR3 DNA: TGCGCCAGCAGCCGGGACAGCTCTGGGGCCAACGTCCTGACTTTC. The entire variable domain, with the rest obtained from reference TRBV5-1 and TRBJ2-6, is as follows: KAGVTQTPRYLIKTRGQQVTLSCSPISGHRSVSWYQQTPGQGLQFLFEYFSETQRNKGNFPGRFSGRQFSNSRSEMNVSTLELGDSALYLCASSRDSSGANVLTFGAGSRLTVL.

This clone was counted once. This sequence joins TRBV4-2 and TRBJ2-7; D is perhaps TRBD2 (6 bases). This CDR3 has 15 amino acids. Trimming took 3 bases from V and 4 from J, leaving 16 bases between them. Germline values: CDR1 LGHNA, CDR2 YNFKEQ. The DNA for the CDR3 is TGTGCCAGCAGCCAGGCGGACGCGGGAAGTTACGAGCAGTACTTC. Translation gives CASSQADAGSYEQYF.

The V gene is TRBV9, the J gene TRBJ2-2, with 8 positions matching TRBD2. The CDR3 spans 14 residues. Germline V lookup: CDR1 SGDLS, CDR2 YYNGEE. V lost 4 bases and J lost 4; bases outside the gene matches: 3. This CDR3 reads CASSPGGRTGELFF. CDR3 DNA: TGTGCCAGCAGCCCGGGGGGGCGCACCGGGGAGCTGTTTTTT.

V usage is TRBV27 and J usage is TRBJ2-1; a weak D match, TRBD2 (7 bases). The CDR3 sequence is 15 residues long. The V and J ends lost 5 bases and 5 bases respectively, with 16 bases between them. Germline V gene lookup returns CDR1 MNHEY and CDR2 SMNVEV (reference sequence). The CDR3 loop is CASSLGGGPNNEQFF. CDR3 sequence (DNA): TGTGCCAGCAGTCTTGGGGGGGGGCCAAACAATGAGCAGTTCTTC.